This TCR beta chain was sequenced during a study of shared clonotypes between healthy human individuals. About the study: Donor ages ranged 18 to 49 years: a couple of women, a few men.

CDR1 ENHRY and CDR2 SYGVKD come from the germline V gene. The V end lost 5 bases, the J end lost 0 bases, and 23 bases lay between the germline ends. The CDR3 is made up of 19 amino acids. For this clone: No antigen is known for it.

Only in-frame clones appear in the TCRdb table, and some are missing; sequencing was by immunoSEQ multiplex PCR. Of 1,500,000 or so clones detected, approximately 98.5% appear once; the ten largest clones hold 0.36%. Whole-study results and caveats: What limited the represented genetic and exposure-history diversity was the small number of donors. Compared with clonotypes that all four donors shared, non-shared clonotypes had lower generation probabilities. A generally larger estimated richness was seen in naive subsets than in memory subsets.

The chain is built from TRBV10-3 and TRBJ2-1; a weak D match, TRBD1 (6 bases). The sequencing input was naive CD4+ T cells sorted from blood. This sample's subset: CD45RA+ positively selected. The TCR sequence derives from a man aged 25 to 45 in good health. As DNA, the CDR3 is TGTGCCATCAGTCGGCCCCCCCCACAGGGACGAGGCTCCTACAATGAGCAGTTCTTC. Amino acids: CAISRPPPQGRGSYNEQFF.